A single sample gave rise to the 29 T cell receptor beta chains below, sequenced in a study of molecular identifiers for immune sequencing clone quantification. TCRdb re-derived calls from the PCR reads in MiXCR, one entry per CDR3 protein. The data contain about 36,000 distinct CDR3 sequences, less than 20% of them singletons. The sequenced sample was naive CD8+ T cells from blood, with Jurkat cell RNA spiked in. Subset indicated: FACS-sorted CD8+CD4-CCR7+CD45RA+ naive T cells. The source is a human donor in good health. Some libraries in this study had Jurkat cell RNA spiked in.

A few counts support this clonotype. V and J are TRBV19 and TRBJ1-1; D is undetermined. The germline V gene encodes CDR1 LNHDA and CDR2 SQIVND (reference sequence). V gave up 5 bases and J gave up 3 bases, with 16 bases separating them. CDR3 length equals 15 residues. Here the CDR3 DNA reads TGTGCCAGTAGTGTGAGCGTAGGTCGGGACACTGAAGCTTTCTTT. Translated: CASSVSVGRDTEAFF.

Ten or more counts support this clonotype. The gene calls are TRBV11-2 and TRBJ2-1, with 8 bases identical to TRBD2. Germline CDR1 SGHAT, CDR2 FQNNGV. J was trimmed by 10 bases and V by 5 bases; bases with no gene match: 10. CDR3 length: 14 amino acids. Here the CDR3 reads CASSPTPRGGEQFF. The CDR3 DNA reads as TGTGCCAGCAGCCCGACCCCACGGGGGGGGGAGCAGTTCTTC.

This clonotype was recorded a few times. The rearrangement joins TRBV11-2 to TRBJ2-2; maybe TRBD2 (5 bases). This CDR3 has 13 amino acids. Germline CDR1 is SGHAT and CDR2 is FQNNGV. V shed 5 bases and J shed 1 base, with 5 bases lying between them. CDR3 in DNA: TGTGCCAGCAGCGCGGGGAACACCGGGGAGCTGTTTTTT. The encoded protein is CASSAGNTGELFF.

This clonotype was seen only a few times. The chain combines TRBV10-3 with TRBJ2-3; tentatively, D is TRBD2 (5 bases). This CDR3 has 14 residues. Germline loops: CDR1 ENHRY, CDR2 SYGVKD. Trimming stripped 10 bases from V and 0 bases from J, with 14 bases between. In DNA form, the CDR3 reads TGTGCCACCTACTTTGAGGGTAGCACAGATACGCAGTATTTT. As protein: CATYFEGSTDTQYF.

Notes on this clonotype: A much more abundant neighbour one base away suggests this may be a read error. The chain combines TRBV3-1 with TRBJ2-1, with 14 bases fitting TRBD2. The germline CDR1 and CDR2 sequences are LGHDT and YNNKEL (reference sequence). V dropped 1 base and J dropped 6; count of bases not matched to a gene: 2. The CDR3 length is 16 residues. CDR3 protein: CASSQGLAGGSNEQFF. CDR3 coding DNA: TGTGCCAGCAGCCAAGGACTAGCGGGAGGGTCCAATGAGCAGTTCTTC.

The chain has TRBV27 and TRBJ2-1; 7 bases map to TRBD1. The CDR3 loop spans 12 amino acids. V shed 6 bases, J shed 8 bases, and the junction held 4 bases outside the gene matches. From germline, CDR1 is MNHEY and CDR2 SMNVEV (reference sequence). The CDR3 DNA follows: TGTGCCAGCAGACACAGGGGCCATGAGCAGTTCTTC. This gives the protein CASRHRGHEQFF.

At least ten counts were recorded for this clonotype. The V call is TRBV27, the J call TRBJ2-7, with a possible D match to TRBD1 (6 bases). The germline CDR1 and CDR2 sequences are MNHEY and SMNVEV (reference sequence). With 3 bases removed from V and 2 bases from J, the gap between germline ends came to 8 bases. The CDR3 covers 13 residues. The CDR3 nucleotides are TGTGCCAGCAGTTTGGGACATACCTACGAGCAGTACTTC. Its translation is CASSLGHTYEQYF.

This clonotype was detected ten times or more. The chain recombines TRBV12-3 or TRBV12-4 with TRBJ2-5; D tentatively reads TRBD1 or TRBD2 (5 bases each). This CDR3 has 19 residues. V lost 2 bases to trimming and J lost 2 bases, with 24 bases between them. The DNA for the CDR3 is TGTGCCAGCAGTTTAAAGTGGAGGACAAGTACTCAGAGACAAGAGACCCAGTACTTC. The encoded protein is CASSLKWRTSTQRQETQYF.

Of note for this clonotype: A read error is possible here, since a much larger clone lies one base away. V is TRBV6-2 or TRBV6-3 and J is TRBJ2-7, with D possibly being TRBD2 (5 bases). The ends were cut back, 4 bases at V and 3 bases at J, with 13 bases in the middle. Germline V gives CDR1 MNHEY, CDR2 SVGEGT. This CDR3 is built from 14 residues. The CDR3 sequence: CASSSDQRFYEQYF. In DNA, the CDR3 is TGTGCCAGCAGTTCGGACCAGCGGTTCTACGAGCAGTACTTC.

This clonotype was found many times. V and J are TRBV7-9 and TRBJ1-1; a weak D match, TRBD1 (6 bases). Germline V gene lookup returns CDR1 SEHNR and CDR2 FQNEAQ (reference sequence). CDR3 length: 12 amino acids. Trimming shortened V by 4 bases and J by 6 bases, and 9 bases separated the two germline ends. The CDR3 sequence is CASSSQGPEAFF. DNA for the CDR3: TGTGCCAGCAGCTCACAGGGACCTGAAGCTTTCTTT.

This clonotype was detected many times. The chain couples TRBV12-3 or TRBV12-4 to TRBJ2-5; no firm D call. The V end was cut by 5 bases, the J end by 9 bases, with 10 bases between. This CDR3 region has 11 residues. CDR3 in amino acids: CASSTEMAQYF. Written as DNA, the CDR3 is TGTGCCAGCAGTACAGAGATGGCCCAGTACTTC.

This clonotype was detected a few times. This rearrangement joins TRBV4-3 to TRBJ2-1; 8 bases map to TRBD1. Germline V gene sequence: CDR1 LGHNA, CDR2 YSLEER. The CDR3 runs to 15 residues. V gave up 8 bases and J gave up 7 bases; unmatched junction bases: 13. The CDR3 DNA sequence: TGCGCCAGCTCCACCTCAGGGGGCGCGATGAATGAGCAGTTCTTC. This codes for CASSTSGGAMNEQFF.

The chain combines TRBV7-6 with TRBJ2-5; TRBD1 matches at 8 bases. The germline gives CDR1 SGHVS, CDR2 FNYEAQ. The junction had 11 bases not matched to a gene; V was cut back by 7 bases and J by 4 bases. CDR3 size: 15 residues. The CDR3 spells CASTNQDRVGETQYF. Written as DNA, the CDR3 is TGTGCCAGCACCAACCAGGACAGGGTAGGAGAGACCCAGTACTTC.

For this clonotype: Given a much more abundant clone one base away, this may be a read error. The rearrangement uses TRBV12-3 or TRBV12-4 and TRBJ2-7; 8 bases match TRBD2. This CDR3 has 15 residues. CDR3 nucleotides: TGTGCCAGCAGTTTGGCCCCGGGAGGGCCTTACGAGCAGGACTTC. Translation: CASSLAPGGPYEQDF.

Points on this clonotype: A much larger clone differs by one base, so this may be a read error. This rearrangement joins TRBV13 to TRBJ1-6, with unresolved D. This CDR3 has 13 residues. V lost 4 bases, J lost 9 bases, and 10 bases lay in between. Germline CDR1 reads PRHDT; CDR2 reads FYEKMQ (reference sequence). CDR3 amino acids: CASSSASGSPLHF. Here the CDR3 DNA reads TGTGCCAGCAGCTCAGCTTCGGGTTCACCCCTCCACTTT.

The sample holds many counts of this clonotype. The CDR3 nucleotides are TGCAGCGTTGAAGTCAAAAGAACGGCAGCTCTCTACGAGCAGTACTTC. Translation gives CSVEVKRTAALYEQYF. The chain links TRBV29-1 to TRBJ2-7; D is ambiguous. This CDR3 has 16 residues. Between the trimmed V and J ends, which lost 1 base and 3 bases, there was a span of 19 bases. Germline V gene data show CDR1 as SQVTM and CDR2 as ANQGSEA.

This clonotype was seen a few times. The rearrangement joins TRBV6-5 to TRBJ1-1; D remains ambiguous. CDR1 and CDR2 (germline): MNHEY, SVGAGI. The CDR3 loop spans 15 amino acids. Trimming took off 4 bases at V and 4 bases at J, with 16 bases between the two ends. This CDR3 reads CASSSHFGESTEAFF. The CDR3 DNA follows: TGTGCCAGCAGTTCGCATTTCGGGGAGAGCACTGAAGCTTTCTTT.

This clonotype was seen at least ten times. This chain joins TRBV27 and TRBJ1-1; weak D call: TRBD1 (6 bases). V shed 7 bases and J shed 3 bases, with 18 bases lying between them. Germline V gene lookup returns CDR1 MNHEY and CDR2 SMNVEV (reference sequence). The CDR3 consists of 15 residues. The CDR3, as DNA: TGTGCCAGCACCCTCAGCGGGAGGACAGACACTGAAGCTTTCTTT. Protein: CASTLSGRTDTEAFF.

On this clonotype: A read error is possible here, since a much larger clone lies one base away. This chain links TRBV28 with TRBJ2-7; no clear D. CDR3 size: 13 residues. CDR1 is MDHEN, CDR2 SYDVKM, per germline. The CDR3 DNA reads TGTGCCAGCAGTACCCTAGAAACGTACGTGCAGTACTTC. Its protein product is CASSTLETYVQYF.

With regard to this clonotype: A read error may be the cause here, since a much bigger clone is one base away. The CDR3 loop reads CASGWAGGNYEQYF. CDR3 DNA: TGTGCCAGCGGTTGGGCGGGAGGAAACTACGAGCAGTACTTC. V is TRBV27 and J is TRBJ2-7; 8 nucleotides align to TRBD2. CDR1 MNHEY and CDR2 SMNVEV come from the germline V gene (reference sequence). CDR3 length equals 14 residues. V shed 8 bases, J shed 3 bases, and the junction held 9 bases outside the gene matches.

Of note for this clonotype: A much larger clone sits a single nucleotide away, making a read error possible. The chain employs TRBV4-3 and TRBJ2-1; the match to TRBD2 covers 9 bases. The germline V gene encodes CDR1 LGHNA and CDR2 YSLEER. V trimming: 3 bases; J trimming: 10 bases; junction bases outside the gene matches: 13. The CDR3 loop spans 16 amino acids. This CDR3 reads CASSQETDPRGGEQFF. The CDR3 region has the DNA TGCGCCAGCAGCCAGGAGACCGACCCGCGGGGGGGGGAGCAGTTCTTC.

This clonotype was observed once. The CDR3 region is CSGFGGAPEAFF. CDR3 sequence (DNA): TGCAGCGGGTTTGGGGGCGCGCCTGAAGCTTTCTTT. V is TRBV29-1 and J is TRBJ1-1; D is perhaps TRBD1 (6 bases). This CDR3 spans 12 amino acids. V lost 7 bases and J lost 6, with 15 bases in between. The germline V gene encodes CDR1 SQVTM and CDR2 ANQGSEA.

This clonotype counts as medium-sized. This chain connects TRBV29-1 to TRBJ2-7, with D perhaps being TRBD1 or TRBD2 (5 bases each). V shed 5 bases and J shed 4 bases, with 9 bases lying between them. Germline CDR1 is SQVTM and CDR2 is ANQGSEA. The CDR3 extends over 11 amino acids. CDR3 amino acids: CSVLWGYEQYF. In DNA form, the CDR3 reads TGCAGCGTTCTATGGGGGTACGAGCAGTACTTC.

The chain is built from TRBV5-1 and TRBJ2-3; 8 nucleotides line up with TRBD2. Germline CDR1 and CDR2: SGHRS and YFSETQ. CDR3 length equals 15 residues. The V and J ends lost 0 bases and 2 bases, in that order; junction bases with no gene match: 2. The CDR3 region has the DNA TGCGCCAGCAGCTTGGTTAGCGGGGTCACAGATACGCAGTATTTT. This translates into CASSLVSGVTDTQYF. The whole variable domain, remainder taken from reference TRBV5-1 and TRBJ2-3, is KAGVTQTPRYLIKTRGQQVTLSCSPISGHRSVSWYQQTPGQGLQFLFEYFSETQRNKGNFPGRFSGRQFSNSRSEMNVSTLELGDSALYLCASSLVSGVTDTQYFGPGTRLTVL.

This clonotype was counted at least ten times. The genes are TRBV6-5 and TRBJ2-3, with 8 bases identical to TRBD2. Germline lookup yields CDR1 MNHEY and CDR2 SVGAGI. The CDR3 loop spans 15 amino acids. J was trimmed by 0 bases and V by 2 bases; bases with no gene match: 1. CDR3 nucleotides: TGTGCCAGCAGTTACGCTAGCGGGAGCACAGATACGCAGTATTTT. Translating gives CASSYASGSTDTQYF.

In the case of this clonotype: A much larger clone sits a single nucleotide away, making a read error possible. This chain uses TRBV28 with TRBJ2-7; 7 bases agree with TRBD1. V shed 3 bases, J shed 5 bases, and the junction held 10 bases outside the gene matches. The CDR3 runs 15 residues. Germline values: CDR1 MDHEN, CDR2 SYDVKM. The CDR3 loop reads CASSFSPDRANEQYF. CDR3 nucleotides: TGTGCCAGCAGTTTTTCCCCCGACAGGGCCAACGAGCAGTACTTC.

This clonotype was observed at least ten times. The rearrangement links TRBV12-3 or TRBV12-4 to TRBJ2-1; TRBD2 matches 11 bases. The V gene end was trimmed by 6 bases and the J gene end by 5 bases; junction bases not matched to a gene: 9. The CDR3 is made up of 16 amino acids. The CDR3 loop is CASRPGLAEPDNEQFF. The CDR3 DNA reads TGTGCCAGCAGACCGGGACTAGCGGAACCCGACAATGAGCAGTTCTTC.

Concerning this clonotype: This sequence may be a read error, since a much larger clone differs from it by one base. The chain combines TRBV28 with TRBJ2-7, with D perhaps given as TRBD1 or TRBD2 (6 bases each). The CDR3 sequence is 14 residues long. The V end lost 4 bases, the J end lost 3 bases, and 13 bases lay between the germline ends. Germline V gene data show CDR1 as MDHEN and CDR2 as SYDVKM. In nucleotides, the CDR3 is TGTGCCAGCAGTTCCCACGGGGGCGGCTACGAGCAGTACTTC. It is translated as CASSSHGGGYEQYF.

This clonotype was recorded at least ten times. The genes are TRBV9 and TRBJ2-3; the D is unclear. Per germline, CDR1 SGDLS and CDR2 YYNGEE. V was cut by 1 base and J by 4 bases, with 13 bases left in between. The CDR3 loop spans 15 amino acids. CDR3 loop: CASSVLSPSADTQYF. The CDR3 region has the DNA TGTGCCAGCAGCGTACTCAGCCCCTCAGCAGATACGCAGTATTTT.